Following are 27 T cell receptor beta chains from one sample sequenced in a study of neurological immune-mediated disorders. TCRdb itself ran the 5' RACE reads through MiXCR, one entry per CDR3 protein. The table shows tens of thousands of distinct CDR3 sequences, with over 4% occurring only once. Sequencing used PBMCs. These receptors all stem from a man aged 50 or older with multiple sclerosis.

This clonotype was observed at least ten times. CDR3 sequence (DNA): TGCAGCGTTGCCCGGGACAGGGGGCGAGAAACCGGGGAGCTGTTTTTT. Its protein is CSVARDRGRETGELFF. V usage is TRBV29-1 and J usage is TRBJ2-2, with 12 nucleotides matching TRBD1. The V and J ends lost 4 bases and 5 bases, in that order; junction bases with no gene match: 8. CDR1 is SQVTM, CDR2 ANQGSEA, per germline. This CDR3 has 16 residues.

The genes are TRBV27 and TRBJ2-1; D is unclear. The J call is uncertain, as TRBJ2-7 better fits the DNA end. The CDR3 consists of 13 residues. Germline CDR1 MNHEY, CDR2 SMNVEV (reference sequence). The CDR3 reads CASSPATDYEQYF. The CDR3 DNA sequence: TGTGCCAGCAGTCCCGCAACAGACTACGAGCAGTACTTC.

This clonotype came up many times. CDR3 region: CASTKTGGSGRAGYNEQFF. DNA of the CDR3: TGCGCCAGCACCAAGACCGGGGGTAGCGGGAGGGCAGGGTACAATGAGCAGTTCTTC. The chain combines TRBV5-1 with TRBJ2-1, with TRBD2 matching over 11 bases. The CDR3 is 19 residues long. Per the germline V gene, CDR1 is SGHRS and CDR2 is YFSETQ. J was trimmed by 4 bases and V by 6 bases; bases with no gene match: 18.

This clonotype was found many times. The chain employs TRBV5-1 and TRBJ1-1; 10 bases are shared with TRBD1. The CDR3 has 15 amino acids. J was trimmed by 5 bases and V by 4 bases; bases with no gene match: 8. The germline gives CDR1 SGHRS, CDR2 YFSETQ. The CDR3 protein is CASSRDRGESTEAFF. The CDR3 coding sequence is TGCGCCAGCAGCAGGGACAGGGGCGAATCGACTGAAGCTTTCTTT.

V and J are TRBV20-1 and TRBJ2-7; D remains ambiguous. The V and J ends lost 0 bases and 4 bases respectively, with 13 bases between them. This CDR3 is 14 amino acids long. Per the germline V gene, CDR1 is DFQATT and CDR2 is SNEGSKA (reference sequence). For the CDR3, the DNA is TGCAGTGCTAGAGATCTGCCAGGATATTACGAGCAGTACTTC. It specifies CSARDLPGYYEQYF.

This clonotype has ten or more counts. In nucleotides, the CDR3 is TGCAGTGCAACCGGGTATTACACTGAAGCTTTCTTT. Protein: CSATGYYTEAFF. The genes are TRBV20-1 and TRBJ1-1; D not certain. Germline lookup yields CDR1 DFQATT and CDR2 SNEGSKA (reference sequence). Trimming pared 6 bases from V and 3 bases from J, leaving 11 bases between. This CDR3 region has 12 residues.

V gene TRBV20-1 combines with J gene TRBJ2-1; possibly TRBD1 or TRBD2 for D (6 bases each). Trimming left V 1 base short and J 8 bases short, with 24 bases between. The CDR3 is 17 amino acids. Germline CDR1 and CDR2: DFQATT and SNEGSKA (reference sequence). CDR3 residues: CSARVGGILPTGDEQFF. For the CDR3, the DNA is TGCAGTGCTAGAGTAGGGGGGATCCTCCCGACCGGCGATGAGCAGTTCTTC.

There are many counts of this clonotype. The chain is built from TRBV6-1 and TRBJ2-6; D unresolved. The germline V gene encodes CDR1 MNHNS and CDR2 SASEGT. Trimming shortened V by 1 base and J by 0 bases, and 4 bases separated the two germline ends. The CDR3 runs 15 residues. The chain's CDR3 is CASSEGGSGANVLTF. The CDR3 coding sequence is TGTGCCAGCAGTGAAGGGGGCTCTGGGGCCAACGTCCTGACTTTC.

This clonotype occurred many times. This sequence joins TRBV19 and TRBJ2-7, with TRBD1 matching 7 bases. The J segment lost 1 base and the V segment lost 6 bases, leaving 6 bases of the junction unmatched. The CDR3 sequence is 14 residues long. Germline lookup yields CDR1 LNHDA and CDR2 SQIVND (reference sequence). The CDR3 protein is CASRNRQGSYEQYF. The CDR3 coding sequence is TGTGCCAGTAGGAATCGACAGGGTTCCTACGAGCAGTACTTC.

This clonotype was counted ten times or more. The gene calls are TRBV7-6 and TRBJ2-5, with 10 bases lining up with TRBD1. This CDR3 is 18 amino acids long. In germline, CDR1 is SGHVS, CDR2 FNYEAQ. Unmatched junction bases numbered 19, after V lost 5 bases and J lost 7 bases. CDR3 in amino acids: CASSKTGGRVAGVVTQYF. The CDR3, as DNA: TGTGCCAGCAGCAAGACAGGGGGCAGGGTCGCCGGGGTTGTGACCCAGTACTTC.

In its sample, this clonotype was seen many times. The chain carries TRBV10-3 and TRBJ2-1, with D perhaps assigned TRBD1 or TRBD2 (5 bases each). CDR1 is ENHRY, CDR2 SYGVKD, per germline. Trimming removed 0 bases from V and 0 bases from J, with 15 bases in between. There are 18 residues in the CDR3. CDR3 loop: CAISESKEGSLSYNEQFF. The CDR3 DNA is TGTGCCATCAGTGAGTCGAAAGAGGGGTCCCTCTCCTACAATGAGCAGTTCTTC.

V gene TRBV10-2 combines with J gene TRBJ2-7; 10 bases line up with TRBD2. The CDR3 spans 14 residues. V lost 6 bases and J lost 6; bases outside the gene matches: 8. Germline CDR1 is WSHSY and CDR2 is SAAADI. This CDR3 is CASSQGSGRSEQYF. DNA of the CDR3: TGCGCCAGCAGCCAGGGTAGCGGGAGGAGCGAGCAGTACTTC.

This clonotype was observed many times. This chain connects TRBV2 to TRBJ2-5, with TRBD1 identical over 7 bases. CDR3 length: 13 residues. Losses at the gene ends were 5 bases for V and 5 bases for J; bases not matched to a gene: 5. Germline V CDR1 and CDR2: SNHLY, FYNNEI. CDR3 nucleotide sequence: TGTGCCAGCAGTCGGGACAGTGAGGAGACCCAGTACTTC. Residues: CASSRDSEETQYF. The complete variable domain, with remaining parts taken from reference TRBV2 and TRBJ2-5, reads EPEVTQTPSHQVTQMGQEVILRCVPISNHLYFYWYRQILGQKVEFLVSFYNNEISEKSEIFDDQFSVERPDGSNFTLKIRSTKLEDSAMYFCASSRDSEETQYFGPGTRLLVL.

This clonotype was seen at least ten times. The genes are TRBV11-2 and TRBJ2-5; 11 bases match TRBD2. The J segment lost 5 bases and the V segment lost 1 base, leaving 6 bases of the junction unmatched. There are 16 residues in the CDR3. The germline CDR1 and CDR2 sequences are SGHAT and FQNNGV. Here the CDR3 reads CASSLGSGRGLETQYF. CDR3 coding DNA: TGTGCCAGCAGCTTAGGTAGCGGGAGGGGTTTGGAGACCCAGTACTTC.

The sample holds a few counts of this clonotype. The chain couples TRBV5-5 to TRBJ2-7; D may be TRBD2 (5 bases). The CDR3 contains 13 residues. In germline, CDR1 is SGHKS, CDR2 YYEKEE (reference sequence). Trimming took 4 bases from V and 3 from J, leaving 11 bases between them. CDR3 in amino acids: CASSVGVDYEQYF. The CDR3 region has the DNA TGTGCCAGCAGCGTCGGGGTGGACTACGAGCAGTACTTC.

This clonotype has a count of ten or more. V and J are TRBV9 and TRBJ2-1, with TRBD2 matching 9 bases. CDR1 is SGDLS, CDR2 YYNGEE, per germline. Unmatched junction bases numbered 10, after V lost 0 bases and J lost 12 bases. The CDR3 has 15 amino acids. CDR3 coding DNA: TGTGCCAGCAGCGTAGGAGGTGCTAGCGGGGCGACGCAGTTCTTC. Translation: CASSVGGASGATQFF.

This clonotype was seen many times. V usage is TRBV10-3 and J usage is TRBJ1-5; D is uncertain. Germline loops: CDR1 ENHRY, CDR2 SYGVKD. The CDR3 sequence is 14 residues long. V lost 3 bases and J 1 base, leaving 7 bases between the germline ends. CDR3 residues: CAISDNKSNQPQHF. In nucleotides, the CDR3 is TGTGCCATCAGTGACAACAAAAGCAATCAGCCCCAGCATTTT.

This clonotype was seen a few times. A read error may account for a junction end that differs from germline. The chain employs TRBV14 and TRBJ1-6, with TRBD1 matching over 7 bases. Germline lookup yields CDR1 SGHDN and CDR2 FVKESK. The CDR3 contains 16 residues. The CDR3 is CASSQGQGWTRSPLNF. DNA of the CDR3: TGTGCCAGCAGCCAAGGACAGGGCTGGACGAGGTCACCCCTCAACTTT.

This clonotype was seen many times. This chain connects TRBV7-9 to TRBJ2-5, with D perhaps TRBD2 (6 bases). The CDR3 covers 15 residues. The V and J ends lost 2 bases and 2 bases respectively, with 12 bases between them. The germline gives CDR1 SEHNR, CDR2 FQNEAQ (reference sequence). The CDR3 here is CASSLRERSQETQYF. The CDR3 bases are TGTGCCAGCAGCTTACGGGAGCGGTCACAAGAGACCCAGTACTTC.

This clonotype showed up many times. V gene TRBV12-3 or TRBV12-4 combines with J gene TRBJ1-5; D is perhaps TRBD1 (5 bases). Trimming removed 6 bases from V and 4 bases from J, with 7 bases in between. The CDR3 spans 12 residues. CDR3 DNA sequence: TGTGCCAGCAGGACAGAAAATCAGCCCCAGCATTTT. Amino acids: CASRTENQPQHF.

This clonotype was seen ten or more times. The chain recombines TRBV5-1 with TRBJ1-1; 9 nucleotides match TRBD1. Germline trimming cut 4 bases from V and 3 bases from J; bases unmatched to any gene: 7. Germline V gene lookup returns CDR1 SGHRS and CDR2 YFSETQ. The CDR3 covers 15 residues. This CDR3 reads CASSPLDRGDTEAFF. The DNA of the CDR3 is TGCGCCAGCAGCCCTCTGGACAGGGGAGACACTGAAGCTTTCTTT.

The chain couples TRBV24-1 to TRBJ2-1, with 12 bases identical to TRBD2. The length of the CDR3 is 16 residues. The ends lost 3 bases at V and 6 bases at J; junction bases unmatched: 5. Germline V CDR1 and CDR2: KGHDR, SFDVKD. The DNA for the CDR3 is TGTGCCACCAGTGATCCCACTAGCGGGAGGTCCAATGAGCAGTTCTTC. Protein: CATSDPTSGRSNEQFF.

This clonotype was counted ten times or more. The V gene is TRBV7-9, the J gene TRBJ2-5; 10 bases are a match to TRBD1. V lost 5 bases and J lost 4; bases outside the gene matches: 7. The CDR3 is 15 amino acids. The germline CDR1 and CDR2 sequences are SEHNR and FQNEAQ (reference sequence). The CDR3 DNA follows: TGTGCCAGCAGCCTGAGCCGGGACAGGGGAGAGACCCAGTACTTC. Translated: CASSLSRDRGETQYF.

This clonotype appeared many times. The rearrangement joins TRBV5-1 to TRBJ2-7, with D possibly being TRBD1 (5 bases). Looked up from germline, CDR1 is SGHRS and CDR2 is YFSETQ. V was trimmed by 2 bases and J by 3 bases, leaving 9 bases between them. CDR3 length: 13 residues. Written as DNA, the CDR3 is TGCGCCAGCAGCTTCCGGCAGGGCTACGAGCAGTACTTC. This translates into CASSFRQGYEQYF.

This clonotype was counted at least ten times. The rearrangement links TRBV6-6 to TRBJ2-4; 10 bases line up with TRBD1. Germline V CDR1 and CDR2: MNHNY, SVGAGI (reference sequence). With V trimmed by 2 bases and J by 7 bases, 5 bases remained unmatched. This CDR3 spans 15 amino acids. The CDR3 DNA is TGTGCCAGCAGTTACCCCGGGACAGGGGAGAACATTCAGTACTTC. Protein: CASSYPGTGENIQYF.

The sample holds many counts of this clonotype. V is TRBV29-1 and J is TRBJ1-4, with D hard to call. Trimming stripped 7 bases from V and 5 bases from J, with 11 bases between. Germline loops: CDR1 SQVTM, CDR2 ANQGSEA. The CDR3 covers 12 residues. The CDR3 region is CSARAQNEKLFF. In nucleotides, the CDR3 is TGCAGCGCCCGGGCCCAAAATGAAAAACTGTTTTTT.

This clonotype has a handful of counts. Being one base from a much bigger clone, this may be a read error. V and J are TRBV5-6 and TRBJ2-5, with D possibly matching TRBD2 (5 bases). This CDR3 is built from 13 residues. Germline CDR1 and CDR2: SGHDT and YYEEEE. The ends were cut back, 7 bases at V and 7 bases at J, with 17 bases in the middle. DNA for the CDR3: TGTGCCAGCGCAAGAGTTAAAGGAGGGACCCAGTACTTC. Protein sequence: CASARVKGGTQYF. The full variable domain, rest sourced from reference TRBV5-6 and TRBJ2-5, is DAGVTQSPTHLIKTRGQQVTLRCSPKSGHDTVSWYQQALGQGPQFIFQYYEEEERQRGNFPDRFSGHQFPNYSSELNVNALLLGDSALYLCASARVKGGTQYFGPGTRLLVL.